This TCR beta chain was identified in a study of control samples from healthy donors and cancer patients. The V end lost 5 bases, the J end lost 0 bases, and 20 bases lay between the germline ends. CDR3 length: 18 amino acids. From germline, CDR1 is MNHNY and CDR2 SVGAGI (reference sequence). Produced via immunoSEQ multiplex PCR; TCRdb's table is partial and in-frame only. The sample includes 100,000 to 150,000 clones, 80% to 95% of them seen just once. This receptor was taken from a man between 18 and 35 years old in good health. The V call is TRBV6-6, the J call TRBJ1-3, with a tentative D call TRBD1 (5 bases). Sequencing was performed on blood. CDR3 protein: CASSPLVDRTYSGNTIYF. The CDR3 DNA follows: TGTGCCAGCAGTCCACTCGTTGACAGAACGTACTCTGGAAACACCATATATTTT.